This TCR beta chain comes out of a study of cytomegalovirus exposure and HLA in healthy donors. PCR involved 60 Vbeta and 13 Jbeta primers. Sequencing was performed with immunoSEQ multiplex PCR; in TCRdb, only in-frame clones are kept and a portion is missing. The sample has approximately 100,000 clones, 85% seen once; the top ten hold nearly 7.5%. General study findings and limits: Later work showed greater clonal expansion in HLA-associated TCR beta chains than in equally common others.

The CDR3 sequence is 16 residues long. Germline V lookup: CDR1 SNHLY, CDR2 FYNNEI. V lost 1 base, J lost 8 bases, and 12 bases stayed unmatched. With respect to this clone: Its antigen is not known.

The sample was PBMCs. The sequence derives from a man in his forties or fifties in good health and CMV-seropositive. The chain employs TRBV2 and TRBJ1-2, with TRBD1 identical over 8 bases. This chain's CDR3 is CASSEGVGAGGRGYTF. The CDR3 DNA reads as TGTGCCAGCAGTGAAGGGGTCGGGGCAGGGGGCAGAGGCTACACCTTC.